The next 8 T cell receptor beta chains were all read from a single sample in a study of blood T cell repertoires in COVID-19. The repertoire was sequenced with immunoSEQ multiplex PCR; TCRdb's copy has only in-frame clones and lacks some. The sample carries roughly 49,000 clones, over 80% recorded once. What was sequenced was peripheral blood. These receptors were collected from a man aged 50-60 years with acute or convalescent COVID-19.

For the CDR3, the DNA is TGTGCCAGCAGCGGGACACTTTACAATGAGCAGTTCTTC. Amino acid sequence: CASSGTLYNEQFF. V gene TRBV14 combines with J gene TRBJ2-1; tentative D call: TRBD1 (6 bases). From germline, CDR1 is SGHDN and CDR2 FVKESK. With 5 bases removed from V and 4 bases from J, the gap between germline ends came to 9 bases. This CDR3 region has 13 residues.

The chain recombines TRBV7-9 with TRBJ2-7, with D possibly matching TRBD1 (5 bases). The CDR3 is 12 residues long. Trimming left V 5 bases short and J 1 base short, with 6 bases between. Germline-derived CDR1 and CDR2 are SEHNR and FQNEAQ (reference sequence). The CDR3: CASSRQSYEQYF. For the CDR3, the DNA is TGTGCCAGCAGCCGACAGTCCTACGAGCAGTACTTC.

The rearrangement uses TRBV27 and TRBJ2-1; 12 bases align to TRBD2. The CDR3 runs 13 residues. The germline V gene has CDR1 MNHEY and CDR2 SMNVEV (reference sequence). With V trimmed by 3 bases and J by 13 bases, 4 bases remained unmatched. CDR3 in amino acids: CASSLPTSGRQFF. DNA of the CDR3: TGTGCCAGCAGTTTGCCGACTAGCGGGAGACAGTTCTTC.

The chain combines TRBV12-3 or TRBV12-4 with TRBJ1-4; perhaps TRBD1 as D (5 bases). The CDR3 runs to 13 residues. The V gene lost 2 bases and the J gene lost 7 bases, with 8 bases spanning the gap. The DNA of the CDR3 is TGTGCCAGCAGTTTATTCGGGGGTGAAAAACTGTTTTTT. Amino acids: CASSLFGGEKLFF.

V and J are TRBV29-1 and TRBJ1-1, with TRBD1 matching over 7 bases. The germline V gene has CDR1 SQVTM and CDR2 ANQGSEA. Trimming took 5 bases from V and 4 from J; bases not matched to a gene: 7. CDR3 length: 13 amino acids. The CDR3 reads CSVTNRGGTEAFF. The CDR3 DNA reads as TGCAGCGTTACGAACAGGGGAGGCACTGAAGCTTTCTTT.

V usage is TRBV18 and J usage is TRBJ1-5, with a tentative D call TRBD1 (6 bases). V was shortened by 4 bases and J by 4 bases, with 14 bases between the two germline ends. Germline V lookup: CDR1 KGHSH, CDR2 LQKENI. The CDR3 has 15 amino acids. CDR3 bases: TGTGCCAGCTCACTAGCGACAGGAGAAAATCAGCCCCAGCATTTT. Translated: CASSLATGENQPQHF.

This chain uses TRBV6-1 with TRBJ1-2; D unclear. The germline V gene encodes CDR1 MNHNS and CDR2 SASEGT. V was pared by 3 bases and J by 8 bases, with 10 bases between. The CDR3 contains 12 residues. The CDR3 spells CASSERPGGYTF. In DNA, the CDR3 is TGTGCCAGCAGTGAGAGGCCCGGGGGCTACACCTTC.

The chain uses TRBV19 and TRBJ2-1, with D possibly TRBD1 on 6 matching bases. The ends were cut back, 8 bases at V and 2 bases at J, with 16 bases in the middle. The CDR3 length is 15 residues. Germline V lookup: CDR1 LNHDA, CDR2 SQIVND (reference sequence). This CDR3 is CASEHRDTAYNEQFF. CDR3 bases: TGTGCCAGTGAGCACCGGGACACAGCCTACAATGAGCAGTTCTTC.